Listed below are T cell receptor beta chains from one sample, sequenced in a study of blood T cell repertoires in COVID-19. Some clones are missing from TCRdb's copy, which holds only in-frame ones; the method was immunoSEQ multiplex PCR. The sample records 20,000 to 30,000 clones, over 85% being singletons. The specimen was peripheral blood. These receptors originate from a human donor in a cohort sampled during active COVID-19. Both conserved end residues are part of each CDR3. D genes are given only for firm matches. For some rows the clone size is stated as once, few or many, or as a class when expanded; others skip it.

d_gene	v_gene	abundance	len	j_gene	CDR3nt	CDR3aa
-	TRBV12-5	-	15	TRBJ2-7	TGTGCTAGCCAATCCACCGCCCAGTTCTCCTACGAGCAGTACTTC	CASQSTAQFSYEQYF
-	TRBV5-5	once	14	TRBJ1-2	TGTGCCAGCAGCTCTCTCGGGAGCCCCTATGGCTACACCTTC	CASSSLGSPYGYTF
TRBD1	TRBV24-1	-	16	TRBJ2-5	TGTGCCACCAGTGATACCGTCGGGACAGTTCAAGAGACCCAGTACTTC	CATSDTVGTVQETQYF
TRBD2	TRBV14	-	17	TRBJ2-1	TGTGCCAGCAGCCCCCGGGGTAGCGGGAGTATGTACAATGAGCAGTTCTTC	CASSPRGSGSMYNEQFF
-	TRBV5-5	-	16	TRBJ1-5	TGTGCCAGCAGCTTGACAGGGCCGTATAGCAATCAGCCCCAGCATTTT	CASSLTGPYSNQPQHF
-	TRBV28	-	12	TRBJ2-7	TGTGCCAGCAGTACGGGAGTAGGTGAGCAGTACTTC	CASSTGVGEQYF
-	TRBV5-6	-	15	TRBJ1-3	TGTGCCAGCAGGCCGTGGGGCAGCTCTGGAAACACCATATATTTT	CASRPWGSSGNTIYF
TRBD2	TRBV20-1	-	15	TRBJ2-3	TGCAGTGCTAGTGGGCTAGCGGGGGGCACAGATACGCAGTATTTT	CSASGLAGGTDTQYF
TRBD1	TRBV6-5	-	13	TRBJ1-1	TGTGCCAGCACGGGACAGATGAACACTGAAGCTTTCTTT	CASTGQMNTEAFF
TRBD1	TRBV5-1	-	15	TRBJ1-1	TGCGCCAGCAGCTTGGGGGGACAGGGGGCCCCTGAAGCTTTCTTT	CASSLGGQGAPEAFF
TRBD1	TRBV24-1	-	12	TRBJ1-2	TGTGCCACCAGACAGGGGGCAGGAGGCTACACCTTC	CATRQGAGGYTF
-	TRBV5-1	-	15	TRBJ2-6	TGCGCCACCAAACGGGAAAACTCTGGGGCCAACGTCCTGACTTTC	CATKRENSGANVLTF
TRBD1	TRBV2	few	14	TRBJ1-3	TGTGCCAGTCCCGGGACAGGGACCGGAAACACCATATATTTT	CASPGTGTGNTIYF
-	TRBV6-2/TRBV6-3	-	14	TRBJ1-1	TGTGCCAGCAGTTACCAGGGTGGGAACACTGAAGCTTTCTTT	CASSYQGGNTEAFF
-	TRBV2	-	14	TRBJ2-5	TGTGCCAGCAGTCCCAGACAGATTCAAGAGACCCAGTACTTC	CASSPRQIQETQYF
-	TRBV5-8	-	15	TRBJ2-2	TGTGCCAGCAGCGGAACGGGGGGCGATCCCGGGGAGCTGTTTTTT	CASSGTGGDPGELFF
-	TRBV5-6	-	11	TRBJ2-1	TGTGCCAGCAGCCAGGGCAATGAGCAGTTCTTC	CASSQGNEQFF
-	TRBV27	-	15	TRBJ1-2	TGTGCCAGCAGTTTATCAGGGGCCCTCAACTATGGCTACACCTTC	CASSLSGALNYGYTF
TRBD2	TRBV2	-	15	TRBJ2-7	TGTGCCAGCAGTGCCGGCGGGGGAAACTCCTACGAGCAGTACTTC	CASSAGGGNSYEQYF
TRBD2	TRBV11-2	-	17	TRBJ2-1	TGTGCCAGCAGCTTAGTGGGTGGACTAGCCCCTAGGGATGAGCAGTTCTTC	CASSLVGGLAPRDEQFF
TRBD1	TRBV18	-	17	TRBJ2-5	TGTGCCAGCTCACCACTTGGACAGGGTTCGGGAGTAGAGACCCAGTACTTC	CASSPLGQGSGVETQYF
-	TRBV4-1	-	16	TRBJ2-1	TGCGCCAGCAGCCAATTTATGGGCGCTACCTACAATGAGCAGTTCTTC	CASSQFMGATYNEQFF
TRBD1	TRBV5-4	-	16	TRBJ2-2	TGTGCCAGCAGCCCGCCTGGACAGGGACGCACCGGGGAGCTGTTTTTT	CASSPPGQGRTGELFF
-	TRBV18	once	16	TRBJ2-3	TGTGCCAGCTCACCTTCAGCCCAGGGCCAAAAAACGCCGCAGTATTTT	CASSPSAQGQKTPQYF
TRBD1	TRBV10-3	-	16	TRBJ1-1	TGTGCCATCAGTGATGACAGGGGGCTCCCGAACACTGAAGCTTTCTTT	CAISDDRGLPNTEAFF
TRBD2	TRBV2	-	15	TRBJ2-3	TGTGCCAGCAGTGGCGCTGGCGGGAGTAGAGATACGCAGTATTTT	CASSGAGGSRDTQYF
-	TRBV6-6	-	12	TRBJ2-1	TGTGCCAGCGGCAGGGTCTACAATGAGCAGTTCTTC	CASGRVYNEQFF
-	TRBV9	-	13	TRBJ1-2	TGTGCCAGCAGCGTACAGGGGACGGATGGCTACACCTTC	CASSVQGTDGYTF
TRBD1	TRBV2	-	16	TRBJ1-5	TGTGCCAGCAGGGGGGAAGGACAGGGAGTTAGTCAGCCCCAGCATTTT	CASRGEGQGVSQPQHF
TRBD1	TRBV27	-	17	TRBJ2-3	TGTGCCAGCAGTTCCTTGGACAGGGTATCGTTCGCAGATACGCAGTATTTT	CASSSLDRVSFADTQYF
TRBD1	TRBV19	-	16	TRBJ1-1	TGTGCCAGTAGTATTAGCTCCGACAGGGGCTACACTGAAGCTTTCTTT	CASSISSDRGYTEAFF
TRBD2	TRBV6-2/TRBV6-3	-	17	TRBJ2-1	TGTGCCAGCAGTTACCTTCGTAGCGGGGGGCCCTACAATGAGCAGTTCTTC	CASSYLRSGGPYNEQFF
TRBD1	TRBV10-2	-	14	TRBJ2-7	TGCGCCAGCAGTAAGGACAGGGGTTCCTACGAGCAGTACTTC	CASSKDRGSYEQYF
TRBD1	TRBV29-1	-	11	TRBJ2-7	TGCAGCGTCCGGGACAGGGGCGAGCAGTACTTC	CSVRDRGEQYF
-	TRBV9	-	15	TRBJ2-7	TGTGCCAGCAGCCCCCAAACCGACTCCCCCTACGAGCAGTACTTC	CASSPQTDSPYEQYF
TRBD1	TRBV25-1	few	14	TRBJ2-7	TGTGCCAGCAGCCCCGGGACAGGGAGGGACGAGCAGTACTTC	CASSPGTGRDEQYF
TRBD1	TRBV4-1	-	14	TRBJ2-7	TGCGCCAGCAGCGCCGGGACAGGGTCCGACGAGCAGTACTTC	CASSAGTGSDEQYF
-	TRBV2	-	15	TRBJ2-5	TGTGCCAGCAGTATGGCAGGGGCCCCCACCGAGACCCAGTACTTC	CASSMAGAPTETQYF
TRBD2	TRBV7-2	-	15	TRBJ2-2	TGTGCCAGCAGCTTAGAGGGACTAAGAACCGGGGAGCTGTTTTTT	CASSLEGLRTGELFF
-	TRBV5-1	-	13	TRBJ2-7	TGCGCCAGCAGCTTGGGTTTCACCTACGAGCAGTACTTC	CASSLGFTYEQYF
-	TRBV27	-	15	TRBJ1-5	TGTGCCAGCAGTTTACTGAGGGATCGCAATCAGCCCCAGCATTTT	CASSLLRDRNQPQHF
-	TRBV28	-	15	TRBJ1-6	TGTGCCAGCAGTATAGGGGGAACCTATAATTCACCCCTCCACTTT	CASSIGGTYNSPLHF
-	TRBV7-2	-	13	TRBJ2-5	TGTGCCAGCAGCTTAGAACTGGTGAAGACCCAGTACTTC	CASSLELVKTQYF
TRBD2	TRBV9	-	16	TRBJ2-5	TGTGCCAGCAGCGTAGGCCTAGCGGACACCCAAGAGACCCAGTACTTC	CASSVGLADTQETQYF
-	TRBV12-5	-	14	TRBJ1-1	TGTGCTAGTGGTTTGGTAGGGACTAACACTGAAGCTTTCTTT	CASGLVGTNTEAFF
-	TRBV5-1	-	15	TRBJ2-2	TGCGCCAGCAGCCCGGAGGGGGCGGGGACCGGGGAGCTGTTTTTT	CASSPEGAGTGELFF
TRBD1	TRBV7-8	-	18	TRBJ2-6	TGTGCCAGCAGCTCCAGGACAGGCGGGTTCTCTGGGGCCAACGTCCTGACTTTC	CASSSRTGGFSGANVLTF
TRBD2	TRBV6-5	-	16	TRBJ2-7	TGTGCCAGCAGTTACAGACCGGGACTAGCGGGTTACGAGCAGTACTTC	CASSYRPGLAGYEQYF
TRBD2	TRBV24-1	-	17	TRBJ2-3	TGTGCCACCAGTGGATCTTTTGGGACTAGCGGATCAGATACGCAGTATTTT	CATSGSFGTSGSDTQYF
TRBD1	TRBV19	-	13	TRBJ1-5	TGTGCCAGTAGTGTACAGGGGGCTCAGCCCCAGCATTTT	CASSVQGAQPQHF
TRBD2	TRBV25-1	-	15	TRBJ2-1	TGTGCCAGCAGCGGGGGGAGGGGATCCTACAATGAGCAGTTCTTC	CASSGGRGSYNEQFF